Below, 31 T cell receptor beta chains from the same sample are listed, as sequenced in a study of shared clonotypes between healthy human individuals. Method: immunoSEQ multiplex PCR; TCRdb's copy keeps in-frame clones and lacks some. Of around 500,000 clones listed, 70% to 85% are singletons. Sequenced: PBMCs. These receptors all stem from a middle-aged woman in good health. Some clones in this sample may be carry-over from other donors' samples.

In its sample, this clone was seen once. This may come from a read error, since a much larger clone is one base off. The same CDR3 arises from other DNA sequences in this sample as well. This chain links TRBV6-5 with TRBJ2-7, with D hard to call. Germline V gene data show CDR1 as MNHEY and CDR2 as SVGAGI. The CDR3 loop spans 11 amino acids. V was trimmed by 2 bases and J by 2 bases, leaving 1 base between them. The CDR3 bases are TGTGCCAGCAGTTACACCTACGAGCAGTACTTC. Translation: CASSYTYEQYF.

Concerning this clone itself: The germline gene is not matched at one end of the junction; a read error may be the cause. The gene calls are TRBV28 and TRBJ1-5; D call uncertain. CDR3 length equals 17 residues. Germline CDR1 reads MDHEN; CDR2 reads SYDVKM. Here the CDR3 reads CASSLSGSGLSNQPQHF. CDR3 DNA sequence: TGTGCCAGCAGCTTATCGGGTTCTGGCCTTAGCAATCAGCCCCAGCATTTT.

The chain combines TRBV6-1 with TRBJ2-7; TRBD2 might be the D (6 bases). CDR1 and CDR2 (germline): MNHNS, SASEGT. V was shortened by 5 bases and J by 5 bases, with 13 bases between the two germline ends. This CDR3 has 13 residues. This CDR3 is CASSKEGIDEQYF. The CDR3 DNA reads as TGTGCCAGCAGTAAGGAGGGGATAGACGAGCAGTACTTC.

J is TRBJ2-1 and V is TRBV23-1; 9 bases line up with TRBD2. TRBV23-1 is treated as an ORF (open reading frame) with a function not yet certain. J gave up 2 bases and V 5 bases, and 4 bases lay outside the gene matches. CDR3 length: 15 amino acids. The CDR3 loop reads CASSLAGVPYNEQFF. As DNA, the CDR3 is TGCGCCAGCAGTTTAGCGGGAGTCCCCTACAATGAGCAGTTCTTC.

The rearrangement links TRBV6-6 to TRBJ2-7; 9 positions match TRBD1. The V gene's germline CDR1 is MNHNY and CDR2 SVGAGI (reference sequence). The V gene end was trimmed by 0 bases and the J gene end by 5 bases; junction bases not matched to a gene: 8. This CDR3 has 16 residues. The CDR3 DNA sequence: TGTGCCAGCAGTTACTCGAGACCGGGACAGGGTCACGAGCAGTACTTC. This translates into CASSYSRPGQGHEQYF.

V gene TRBV5-4 combines with J gene TRBJ2-7; D is possibly TRBD2 (6 bases). The CDR3 contains 13 residues. In germline, CDR1 is SGHNT, CDR2 YYREEE (reference sequence). Trimming stripped 4 bases from V and 6 bases from J, with 14 bases between. The CDR3 nucleotides are TGTGCCAGCAGCGGAGGAGGGCCTGTCGAGCAGTACTTC. Encoded protein: CASSGGGPVEQYF.

The chain is built from TRBV6-5 and TRBJ2-2; D gene unclear. The V end was cut by 4 bases, the J end by 4 bases, with 13 bases between. The CDR3 contains 15 residues. Looked up from germline, CDR1 is MNHEY and CDR2 is SVGAGI. The CDR3 spells CASSSGPQRTGELFF. CDR3 coding DNA: TGTGCCAGCAGTTCCGGGCCCCAGCGCACCGGGGAGCTGTTTTTT.

In its sample, this clone was seen once. The chain combines TRBV30 with TRBJ1-2; 8 nucleotides align to TRBD1. Germline V gene data show CDR1 as GTSNPN and CDR2 as SVGIG (reference sequence). Trimming cost V 0 bases and J 7 bases; bases outside gene matches: 4. The CDR3 length is 13 residues. This CDR3 reads CAWSVRTGTGYTF. The CDR3 DNA reads as TGTGCCTGGAGTGTACGGACAGGGACTGGCTACACCTTC.

The CDR3 loop is CASSSSAQAGNEQFF. CDR3 sequence (DNA): TGTGCCAGCAGCAGTAGCGCCCAGGCCGGCAATGAGCAGTTCTTC. V is TRBV7-7 and J is TRBJ2-1; TRBD2 is a possible D gene (5 bases). V gave up 5 bases and J gave up 6 bases, with 17 bases separating them. This CDR3 has 15 residues. Germline CDR1 is SSHAT and CDR2 is FNYEAQ (reference sequence).

J is TRBJ2-1 and V is TRBV10-3, with D maybe TRBD1 (5 bases). In germline, CDR1 is ENHRY, CDR2 SYGVKD. Trimming removed 4 bases from V and 0 bases from J, with 16 bases in between. This CDR3 has 17 amino acids. The CDR3 nucleotides are TGTGCCATCAGTGGACAGAGTAACTTCAGCTCCTACAATGAGCAGTTCTTC. Residues: CAISGQSNFSSYNEQFF.

V usage is TRBV10-3 and J usage is TRBJ2-2; 12 bases match TRBD2. J was trimmed by 2 bases and V by 7 bases; bases with no gene match: 5. The CDR3 has 16 amino acids. Germline V gene sequence: CDR1 ENHRY, CDR2 SYGVKD. For the CDR3, the DNA is TGTGCCATCAAAGAGACTAGCGGGAGCAACACCGGGGAGCTGTTTTTT. This sequence encodes CAIKETSGSNTGELFF.

The V gene is TRBV2, the J gene TRBJ2-5; TRBD1 aligns across 8 bases. Judging by the DNA end, TRBJ2-7 fits better; the J call may be wrong. The CDR3 is made up of 15 amino acids. CDR1 and CDR2 from the germline V gene are SNHLY and FYNNEI. CDR3 amino acids: CASSEGQQGVDEQYF. CDR3 DNA: TGTGCCAGCAGTGAAGGGCAACAGGGGGTGGACGAGCAGTACTTC.

The J gene is TRBJ1-2, the V gene TRBV30; D might be TRBD1 (5 bases). The CDR3 length is 13 residues. Germline V gene lookup returns CDR1 GTSNPN and CDR2 SVGIG (reference sequence). V shed 6 bases and J shed 7 bases, with 18 bases lying between them. CDR3 sequence reads: CACSLGGGSGYTF. CDR3 DNA: TGTGCCTGCTCCCTGGGGGGTGGGAGTGGCTACACCTTC.

This chain joins TRBV6-5 and TRBJ1-1; no definite D call. Germline CDR1 and CDR2: MNHEY and SVGAGI. V gave up 6 bases and J gave up 3 bases, with 8 bases separating them. This CDR3 region has 12 residues. In nucleotides, the CDR3 is TGTGCCAGCAGACCCTCACACACTGAAGCTTTCTTT. This translates into CASRPSHTEAFF.

This chain links TRBV27 with TRBJ2-5; 8 bases map to TRBD2. The germline gives CDR1 MNHEY, CDR2 SMNVEV (reference sequence). This CDR3 spans 16 amino acids. Unmatched junction bases numbered 10, after V lost 5 bases and J lost 2 bases. The CDR3: CASSQIAGKWQETQYF. CDR3 in DNA: TGTGCCAGCAGTCAAATAGCGGGAAAATGGCAAGAGACCCAGTACTTC.

The chain's CDR3 is CASSELTAGANVLTF. The CDR3 DNA follows: TGTGCCAGCAGTGAATTAACAGCTGGGGCCAACGTCCTGACTTTC. The rearrangement uses TRBV2 and TRBJ2-6; D gene uncertain. The CDR3 has 15 amino acids. The germline V gene has CDR1 SNHLY and CDR2 FYNNEI. Trimming stripped 2 bases from V and 2 bases from J, with 7 bases between.

The genes are TRBV4-1 and TRBJ2-3, with a weak D call TRBD2 (6 bases). The V gene lost 6 bases and the J gene lost 4 bases, with 17 bases spanning the gap. CDR1 is MGHRA and CDR2 is YSYEKL in the germline V gene. The CDR3 extends over 15 amino acids. CDR3 nucleotide sequence: TGCGCCAGCAGTCTCTTCCCCCGACTAGCAGATACGCAGTATTTT. Protein sequence: CASSLFPRLADTQYF.

The chain carries TRBV7-3 and TRBJ2-2; unclear D gene. With 2 bases removed from V and 3 bases from J, the gap between germline ends came to 7 bases. The CDR3 covers 14 residues. The germline CDR1 and CDR2 sequences are SGHTA and FQGTGA. As DNA, the CDR3 is TGTGCCAGCAGCTTAGGGTCGGACACCGGGGAGCTGTTTTTT. It specifies CASSLGSDTGELFF.

The chain has TRBV11-3 and TRBJ2-3, with 8 bases aligning to TRBD2. Germline CDR1 reads SGHNT; CDR2 reads YENEEA. CDR3 length equals 15 residues. V shed 2 bases and J 3 bases; nucleotides not matched to a gene: 4. In DNA, the CDR3 is TGTGCCAGCAGCTTAACGGGAGGGCCGACAGATACGCAGTATTTT. Translation gives CASSLTGGPTDTQYF.

This rearrangement joins TRBV2 to TRBJ1-1; no definite D call. V gave up 2 bases and J gave up 3 bases, with 7 bases separating them. This CDR3 contains 13 residues. Germline V gene data show CDR1 as SNHLY and CDR2 as FYNNEI. The CDR3 nucleotides read TGTGCCAGCAGTGAATTCGGTGACACTGAAGCTTTCTTT. The encoded protein is CASSEFGDTEAFF.

V is TRBV7-9 and J is TRBJ2-7, with 9 bases fitting TRBD2. CDR1 and CDR2 from the germline V gene are SEHNR and FQNEAQ (reference sequence). This CDR3 comprises 16 residues. Trimming removed 5 bases from V and 5 bases from J; junction bases left unmatched: 13. CDR3 in DNA: TGTGCCAGCAGCCCTAGGGGGCGGGAGGGGGTGAACGAGCAGTACTTC. Its translation: CASSPRGREGVNEQYF.

This sequence joins TRBV7-9 and TRBJ2-3; the D is unclear. Germline V gene sequence: CDR1 SEHNR, CDR2 FQNEAQ (reference sequence). V was clipped by 5 bases and J by 4 bases, with 10 bases between them. CDR3 length equals 13 residues. In DNA form, the CDR3 reads TGTGCCAGCAGCATCCTTAACCCAGATACGCAGTATTTT. This translates into CASSILNPDTQYF. The full variable domain, with the rest looked up from reference TRBV7-9 and TRBJ2-3, is DTGVSQNPRHKITKRGQNVTFRCDPISEHNRLYWYRQTLGQGPEFLTYFQNEAQLEKSRLLSDRFSAERPKGSFSTLEIQRTEQGDSAMYLCASSILNPDTQYFGPGTRLTVL.

V is TRBV11-2 and J is TRBJ2-7; D is uncertain. Germline V gives CDR1 SGHAT, CDR2 FQNNGV. CDR3 size: 14 residues. Deletions cut 2 bases from V and 0 bases from J, with 8 bases between. CDR3 bases: TGTGCCAGCAGCTTAATGTGGAGCTCCTACGAGCAGTACTTC. Its translation is CASSLMWSSYEQYF. Complete variable domain (other parts from reference TRBV11-2 and TRBJ2-7): EAGVAQSPRYKIIEKRQSVAFWCNPISGHATLYWYQQILGQGPKLLIQFQNNGVVDDSQLPKDRFSAERLKGVDSTLKIQPAKLEDSAVYLCASSLMWSSYEQYFGPGTRLTVT.

The V call is TRBV9, the J call TRBJ2-6; D possibly corresponds to TRBD2 (5 bases). Germline V gene data show CDR1 as SGDLS and CDR2 as YYNGEE. This CDR3 spans 14 amino acids. Trimming took 4 bases from V and 0 from J, leaving 5 bases between them. The CDR3 sequence: CASSTSSGANVLTF. In DNA, the CDR3 is TGTGCCAGCAGCACTAGCTCTGGGGCCAACGTCCTGACTTTC.

This chain connects TRBV5-1 to TRBJ2-5; D perhaps matches TRBD1 (5 bases). The V end lost 4 bases, the J end lost 5 bases, and 15 bases lay between the germline ends. The CDR3 is 14 amino acids. Germline loops: CDR1 SGHRS, CDR2 YFSETQ. CDR3 sequence (DNA): TGCGCCAGCAGCGTCGGACACCAACGGGAGACCCAGTACTTC. It specifies CASSVGHQRETQYF.

The V call is TRBV4-1, the J call TRBJ2-7; 9 bases map to TRBD1. Germline loops: CDR1 MGHRA, CDR2 YSYEKL. With 5 bases clipped from V and 7 bases from J, the junction kept 12 bases outside the gene matches. There are 15 residues in the CDR3. CDR3 DNA: TGCGCCAGCAGCATCCGACAGGGGGGGCTGAAAGAGCAGTACTTC. This sequence encodes CASSIRQGGLKEQYF.

In its sample, this clone was seen a few times. V is TRBV19 and J is TRBJ2-7; D remains unclear. The V gene's germline CDR1 is LNHDA and CDR2 SQIVND (reference sequence). The CDR3 is 13 residues long. V lost 3 bases and J 4 bases, leaving 10 bases between the germline ends. CDR3 amino acids: CASSIGRNYEQYF. The CDR3 DNA follows: TGTGCCAGTAGTATCGGAAGGAATTACGAGCAGTACTTC.

In its sample, this clone was seen once. The chain combines TRBV5-4 with TRBJ2-7, with D tentatively TRBD1 or TRBD2 (5 bases each). V shed 4 bases and J shed 3 bases, with 11 bases lying between them. The CDR3 covers 13 residues. CDR1 and CDR2 from the germline V gene are SGHNT and YYREEE (reference sequence). CDR3 in amino acids: CASSPEGFYEQYF. The DNA for the CDR3 is TGTGCCAGCAGCCCAGAGGGGTTCTACGAGCAGTACTTC. Drawing the rest from reference TRBV5-4 and TRBJ2-7, the complete variable domain is ETGVTQSPTHLIKTRGQQVTLRCSSQSGHNTVSWYQQALGQGPQFIFQYYREEENGRGNFPPRFSGLQFPNYSSELNVNALELDDSALYLCASSPEGFYEQYFGPGTRLTVT.

This clone was seen a single time. The chain recombines TRBV5-1 with TRBJ2-3, with D unclear. The CDR3 runs to 14 residues. Deletions cut 3 bases from V and 1 base from J, with 9 bases between. From germline, CDR1 is SGHRS and CDR2 YFSETQ. CDR3 residues: CASSSQMGTDTQYF. The CDR3 bases are TGCGCCAGCAGCTCTCAGATGGGCACAGATACGCAGTATTTT.

The chain couples TRBV7-8 to TRBJ2-7; D possibly matches TRBD1 or TRBD2 (6 bases each). This CDR3 has 14 residues. CDR1 and CDR2 (germline): SGHVS, FQNEAQ. V lost 0 bases and J 2 bases, leaving 8 bases between the germline ends. Here the CDR3 DNA reads TGTGCCAGCAGCTTAGCGGAGGGGGCCTACGAGCAGTACTTC. Translation gives CASSLAEGAYEQYF.

This chain joins TRBV29-1 and TRBJ2-5; the D call may be TRBD1 or TRBD2 (5 bases each). The CDR3 length is 12 residues. V was cut by 7 bases and J by 5 bases, with 14 bases left in between. The V gene's germline CDR1 is SQVTM and CDR2 ANQGSEA. The CDR3 DNA sequence: TGCAGCGCTACTTCGGGGCCGGAGACCCAGTACTTC. Translation: CSATSGPETQYF.